The T cell receptor (beta chain) under discussion was sequenced for a study of beta chain features in type 1 diabetes. Findings and limits, study-wide: Patients showed naive, central memory and Treg TCRB repertoires that appeared more similar than those of healthy donors. In every one of the four CD4+ subsets, TCRB CDR3s were moderately but significantly shorter in Type 1 diabetes patients.

Researchers reported sorting CD4+ naive, central memory, regulatory and stem cell-like memory cells via CD45RO/CCR7/CD25/CD127/CD95/CD27. The study reverse transcribed the entire isolated RNA, so it sequenced expressed TCRB transcripts. Naive, central memory and regulatory T cell samples averaged roughly 3.6 million immunoSEQ reads each. Clones were read by immunoSEQ multiplex PCR, and TCRdb kept only the in-frame ones, dropping some. Of fewer than 400,000 clones listed, approximately 9.9% are singletons. Comments on this clone: Its antigen is currently unknown.

The CDR3 extends over 17 amino acids. CDR1 and CDR2 (germline): PRHDT, FYEKMQ (reference sequence). The trim removed 3 bases at V and 4 bases at J, leaving 11 bases unmatched. The sequence was obtained from a young man with type 1 diabetes. The specimen was central memory CD4+ T cells from blood. V usage is TRBV13 and J usage is TRBJ2-4, with 8 bases lining up with TRBD1. This CDR3 reads CASSFQPLGTGKNIQYF. CDR3 nucleotide sequence: TGTGCCAGCAGCTTCCAACCCCTAGGGACAGGAAAAAACATTCAGTACTTC.